Sequencing of this T cell receptor (beta chain) was carried out in a study of cytomegalovirus exposure and HLA in healthy donors. The overall study: Previous work identified around 120 million unique TCR beta sequences from approximately 190 million T cells. Study conclusions and caveats: An analysis that was carried out later associated approximately 15,000 TCR beta sequences with HLA alleles at 0.05 false discovery rate. With further analysis later on, most CMV-associated TCR beta chains appeared HLA-restricted. The authors later found HLA-associated TCR beta chains more clonally expanded than equally common others.

CDR1 is MDHEN and CDR2 is SYDVKM in the germline V gene. The junction had 3 bases not matched to a gene; V was cut back by 4 bases and J by 8 bases. The CDR3 loop spans 12 amino acids. For this clone: No antigen is known for it.

Primers: 60 Vbeta forward and 13 Jbeta reverse. Profiled with immunoSEQ multiplex PCR; TCRdb holds only in-frame clones, not every one. The sample holds about 110,000 clones, nearly 80% seen once. The source material was PBMCs. V usage is TRBV28 and J usage is TRBJ2-7, with TRBD2 matching over 9 bases. This receptor was obtained from a woman under 40 in good health and CMV-seronegative. CDR3 sequence reads: CASSSGLAQQYF. The CDR3 DNA reads as TGTGCCAGCAGTTCGGGACTAGCTCAGCAGTACTTC.